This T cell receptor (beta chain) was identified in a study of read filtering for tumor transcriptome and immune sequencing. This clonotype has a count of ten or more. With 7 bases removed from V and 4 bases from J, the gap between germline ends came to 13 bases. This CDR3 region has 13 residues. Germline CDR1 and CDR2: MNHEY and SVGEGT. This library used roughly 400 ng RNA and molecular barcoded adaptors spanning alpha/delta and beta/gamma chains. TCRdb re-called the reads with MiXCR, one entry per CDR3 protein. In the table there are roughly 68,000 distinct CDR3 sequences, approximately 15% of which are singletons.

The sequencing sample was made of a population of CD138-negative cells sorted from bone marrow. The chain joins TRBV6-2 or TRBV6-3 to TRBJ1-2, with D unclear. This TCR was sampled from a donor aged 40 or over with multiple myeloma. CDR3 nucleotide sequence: TGTGCCAGCACCAACTGGGGAGGCTATGGCTACACCTTC. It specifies CASTNWGGYGYTF.